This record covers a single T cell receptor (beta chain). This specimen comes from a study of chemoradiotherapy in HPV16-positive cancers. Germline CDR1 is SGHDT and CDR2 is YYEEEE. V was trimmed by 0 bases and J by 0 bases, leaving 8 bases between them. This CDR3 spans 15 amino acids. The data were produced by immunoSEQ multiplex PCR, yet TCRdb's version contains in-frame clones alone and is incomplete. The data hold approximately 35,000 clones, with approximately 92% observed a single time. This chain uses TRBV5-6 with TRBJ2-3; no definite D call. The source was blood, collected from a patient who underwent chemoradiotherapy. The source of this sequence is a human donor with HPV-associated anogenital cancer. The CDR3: CASSLGDGSTDTQYF. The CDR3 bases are TGTGCCAGCAGCTTGGGTGACGGAAGCACAGATACGCAGTATTTT.